A single sample is the source of the 5 T cell receptor beta chains below, sequenced in a study of post-analysis software for immune sequencing data. Libraries were made from TCR beta cDNA, and they carried unique molecular identifiers. TCRdb recomputed calls from the PCR reads with MiXCR, one row per CDR3 protein. This table has some 160,000 distinct CDR3 sequences, under 40% appearing once. The sequenced sample was blood, obtained after autologous hematopoietic stem cell transplantation. The source of these receptors is a girl aged 10 to 17 with multiple sclerosis.

V is TRBV30 and J is TRBJ2-3; the D is unclear. CDR1 is GTSNPN, CDR2 SVGIG, per germline (reference sequence). Trimming pared 0 bases from V and 1 base from J, leaving 11 bases between. The CDR3 is made up of 15 amino acids. Written as DNA, the CDR3 is TGTGCCTGGAGTGTACTGACCGGCGGCACAGATACGCAGTATTTT. It translates to CAWSVLTGGTDTQYF. The full variable domain, with the rest looked up from reference TRBV30 and TRBJ2-3, is SQTIHQWPATLVQPVGSPLSLECTVEGTSNPNLYWYRQAAGRGLQLLFYSVGIGQISSEVPQNLSASRPQDRQFILSSKKLLLSDSGFYLCAWSVLTGGTDTQYFGPGTRLTVL.

Concerning this clonotype: A read error is possible here, since a much larger clone lies one base away. The chain recombines TRBV5-1 with TRBJ2-1, with a weak D call TRBD2 (6 bases). CDR3 length: 14 amino acids. CDR1 is SGHRS, CDR2 YFSETQ, per germline. This CDR3 is CAGSLWRGDNEQFF. As DNA, the CDR3 is TGCGCCGGCAGCTTGTGGCGGGGCGACAATGAGCAGTTCTTC. The full variable domain, in which reference TRBV5-1 and TRBJ2-1 provide the parts outside the CDR3, is KAGVTQTPRYLIKTRGQQVTLSCSPISGHRSVSWYQQTPGQGLQFLFEYFSETQRNKGNFPGRFSGRQFSNSRSEMNVSTLELGDSALYLCAGSLWRGDNEQFFGPGTRLTVL.

This chain links TRBV15 with TRBJ2-7; D ambiguous. From germline, CDR1 is LNHNV and CDR2 YYDKDF (reference sequence). The CDR3 loop spans 13 amino acids. V lost 1 base and J lost 3, with 7 bases in between. In DNA form, the CDR3 reads TGTGCCACCAGCAGAGGCTACCACTACGAGCAGTACTTC. This sequence encodes CATSRGYHYEQYF.

This rearrangement joins TRBV20-1 to TRBJ2-3, with 12 bases that match TRBD2. Germline CDR1 DFQATT, CDR2 SNEGSKA (reference sequence). V was pared by 5 bases and J by 0 bases, with 0 bases of the junction left unmatched. The CDR3 is made up of 14 amino acids. In DNA form, the CDR3 reads TGCAGTGCTGGGACTAGCGGGAGCACAGATACGCAGTATTTT. This codes for CSAGTSGSTDTQYF.

The rearrangement uses TRBV4-3 and TRBJ1-4; D possibly corresponds to TRBD1 (6 bases). This CDR3 region has 16 residues. The germline CDR1 and CDR2 sequences are LGHNA and YSLEER. Trimming removed 2 bases at V and 6 bases at J, with 16 bases between. The CDR3: CASSQINRVSDEKLFF. Here the CDR3 DNA reads TGCGCCAGCAGCCAAATCAACAGGGTGTCGGATGAAAAACTGTTTTTT.